The clone carrying this TCR beta chain was seen more than once but under ten times. The length of the CDR3 is 13 residues. Trimming shortened V by 2 bases and J by 5 bases, and 7 bases separated the two germline ends. These data are taken from a study of blood T cell repertoires in COVID-19. In the study overall: Spain, Italy and the United States supplied samples that represented acute and convalescent COVID-19. Nucleic acid was either cDNA or gDNA, and it came from T cells, B-cell-depleted T cells, or PBMCs.

The authors' processing: Estimation of nucleated cell counts was performed using reference gene primer amplification. Libraries were prepared by immunoSEQ multiplex PCR; TCRdb keeps only in-frame clonotypes and omits some of them. For V, J and clone size, that table is used; D and trimming come from the DNA. The top ten hold around 7.8% of the sample, which has roughly 150,000 clones, 80% to 85% seen once. This clonotype originated in a human donor in a cohort sampled during active COVID-19. The sample consisted of peripheral blood. The chain recombines TRBV12-3 or TRBV12-4 with TRBJ2-1; D gene uncertain. CDR3 DNA sequence: TGTGCCAGCAGTTTAAACGGAGACAATGAGCAGTTCTTC. Amino acid sequence: CASSLNGDNEQFF.